This T cell receptor beta chain was found in a study of T cell repertoires in cytomegalovirus infection. Study context: Alongside well-studied HLA-B-restricted CMV epitopes, recently identified HLA-C-restricted CMV epitopes were also used. Public TCR beta signatures indicated both CMV infection and matching HLA type.

In the case of this clonotype: What it binds is unknown.

Notes on the study in general: HLA-C-restricted CMV-specific TCR beta clonotypes were dominant in the ex vivo response.

TCRdb analysed the reads with MiXCR anew, one entry per CDR3 protein. The sample has 650,000 to 900,000 distinct CDR3 sequences, about 29% seen once; the top ten hold around 12%. Material: cultured CD8+ T cells from PBMCs, obtained from culture after CMV antigen stimulation. The sequence came from a human donor in good health (CMV status not recorded). Some clones in this sample may be carry-over from other donors' samples.

The CDR3 nucleotides read TGTGCCAGCAGATGGAGGGGGGAGAACACTGAAGCTTTCTTT. Translation: CASRWRGENTEAFF. V is TRBV4-2 and J is TRBJ1-1; perhaps TRBD1 as D (6 bases). V lost 6 bases, J lost 1 base, and 12 bases lay in between. The CDR3 covers 14 residues. CDR1 and CDR2 (germline): LGHNA, YNFKEQ.